This T cell receptor (beta chain) was sequenced for a study of molecular identifiers for immune sequencing clone quantification. General study results and limits: For effector cells, clones above 20 RNA copies held over 98% of molecules; for naive cells, under 1%.

About this clonotype: The antigen is not known.

TCRdb reprocessed the PCR reads via MiXCR and lists one record per CDR3 protein. The repertoire has tens of thousands of distinct CDR3 sequences, 15% to 20% of them found once; the top ten carry 1.5%. CDR3 length equals 13 residues. Germline lookup yields CDR1 MGHRA and CDR2 YSYEKL. Deletions cut 1 base from V and 7 bases from J, with 7 bases between. Source material for naive CD8 libraries was roughly 18,000 to 1,000,000 sorted cells, with 10%, 30% or 50% RNA. The V gene is TRBV4-1, the J gene TRBJ1-4; D gene uncertain. The sequence derives from a human donor in good health. Some libraries in this study had Jurkat cell RNA spiked in. Sequenced input: naive CD8+ T cells from blood, with Jurkat cell RNA spiked in. The sample's subset: FACS-sorted CD8+CD4-CCR7+CD45RA+ naive T cells. This chain's CDR3 is CASSQAGSEKLFF. CDR3 in DNA: TGCGCCAGCAGCCAAGCTGGGAGTGAAAAACTGTTTTTT.